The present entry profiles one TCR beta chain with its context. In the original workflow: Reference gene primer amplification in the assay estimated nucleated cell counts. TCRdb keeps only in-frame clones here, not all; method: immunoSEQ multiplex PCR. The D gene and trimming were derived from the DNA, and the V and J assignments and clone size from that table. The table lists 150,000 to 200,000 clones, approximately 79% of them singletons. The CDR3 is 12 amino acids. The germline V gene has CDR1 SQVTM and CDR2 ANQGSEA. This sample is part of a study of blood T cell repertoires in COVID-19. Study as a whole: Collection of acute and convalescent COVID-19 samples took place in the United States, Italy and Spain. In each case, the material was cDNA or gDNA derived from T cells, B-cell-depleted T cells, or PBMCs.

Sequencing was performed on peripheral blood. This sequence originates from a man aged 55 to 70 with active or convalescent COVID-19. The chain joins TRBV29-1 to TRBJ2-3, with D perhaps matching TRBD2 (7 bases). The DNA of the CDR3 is TGCACCGGGGGCGGGGAGGGGGATACGCAGTATTTT. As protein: CTGGGEGDTQYF.